The 25 T cell receptor beta chains below come from one sample, sequenced in a study of cytomegalovirus exposure and HLA in healthy donors. PCR was performed using 60 Vbeta and 13 Jbeta primers. Repertoires were generated with immunoSEQ multiplex PCR, while TCRdb's copy carries only in-frame clones and drops some. This table has some 95,000 clones, approximately 71% appearing once. The sequenced sample was PBMCs. The receptors derive from a woman between 18 and 29 years old in good health and CMV-seropositive.

The chain is built from TRBV7-2 and TRBJ2-7; TRBD1 matches 9 bases. From germline, CDR1 is SGHTA and CDR2 FQGNSA. The CDR3 length is 14 residues. Germline trimming cut 4 bases from V and 2 bases from J; bases unmatched to any gene: 3. The CDR3 protein is CASSSGTGTYEQYF. The CDR3 region has the DNA TGTGCCAGCAGCTCCGGGACAGGGACCTACGAGCAGTACTTC.

The chain is built from TRBV15 and TRBJ2-5, with 14 bases identical to TRBD2. J lost 4 bases, V lost 1 base, and 8 bases had no gene match. CDR3 length: 18 amino acids. CDR1 and CDR2 from the germline V gene are LNHNV and YYDKDF (reference sequence). The CDR3 nucleotides read TGTGCCACCAGCAGAGCCCGACTAGCGGGGGGGGCGGGAGAGACCCAGTACTTC. As protein: CATSRARLAGGAGETQYF. The complete variable domain, with remaining parts taken from reference TRBV15 and TRBJ2-5, reads DAMVIQNPRYQVTQFGKPVTLSCSQTLNHNVMYWYQQKSSQAPKLLFHYYDKDFNNEADTPDNFQSRRPNTSFCFLDIRSPGLGDTAMYLCATSRARLAGGAGETQYFGPGTRLLVL.

V usage is TRBV29-1 and J usage is TRBJ2-7; 9 positions agree with TRBD2. Trimming cost V 6 bases and J 8 bases; bases outside gene matches: 14. In germline, CDR1 is SQVTM, CDR2 ANQGSEA. The CDR3 runs to 14 residues. The CDR3 is CSVQTGTSSFKQYF. The CDR3 bases are TGCAGCGTGCAAACCGGGACTAGCAGTTTCAAGCAGTACTTC.

The chain couples TRBV15 to TRBJ1-1; D is unresolved. The CDR3 length is 15 residues. The V end lost 8 bases, the J end lost 6 bases, and 22 bases lay between the germline ends. In germline, CDR1 is LNHNV, CDR2 YYDKDF (reference sequence). This CDR3 reads CATGTNLGPGAEAFF. The CDR3 bases are TGTGCCACCGGAACAAATCTCGGGCCCGGGGCTGAAGCTTTCTTT. Full variable domain (rest looked up from reference TRBV15 and TRBJ1-1): DAMVIQNPRYQVTQFGKPVTLSCSQTLNHNVMYWYQQKSSQAPKLLFHYYDKDFNNEADTPDNFQSRRPNTSFCFLDIRSPGLGDTAMYLCATGTNLGPGAEAFFGQGTRLTVV.

The sample holds a few counts of this clone. A junction end diverges from the germline sequence, so it may reflect a read error. The chain combines TRBV7-7 with TRBJ2-5; D is unresolved. Germline V gene sequence: CDR1 SSHAT, CDR2 FNYEAQ (reference sequence). The CDR3 covers 13 residues. CDR3 protein: CASSLDGEETQYF. The CDR3 coding sequence is TGTGCTAGCAGCTTAGATGGAGAAGAGACCCAGTACTTC.

This clone was observed a few times. This chain's CDR3 is CASSYGGGADTQYF. The CDR3 DNA follows: TGTGCCAGCAGTTACGGGGGAGGGGCGGATACGCAGTATTTT. The chain has TRBV6-6 and TRBJ2-3, with 7 positions matching TRBD2. The CDR3 is 14 residues long. After removal of 2 bases from V and 6 bases from J, the junction contained 5 bases not matched to a gene. Germline assignment: CDR1 MNHNY and CDR2 SVGAGI (reference sequence).

The rearrangement links TRBV27 to TRBJ2-3; 11 bases match TRBD1. This CDR3 region has 17 residues. Germline loops: CDR1 MNHEY, CDR2 SMNVEV (reference sequence). Trimming removed 6 bases from V and 0 bases from J; junction bases left unmatched: 8. In DNA, the CDR3 is TGTGCCAGCAGGGGGACAGGGGGTTACGCTAGCACAGATACGCAGTATTTT. This gives the protein CASRGTGGYASTDTQYF.

This clone was found a few times. This chain links TRBV19 with TRBJ2-3; TRBD1 is a possible D gene (6 bases). V was shortened by 5 bases and J by 1 base, with 13 bases between the two germline ends. The CDR3 is 15 residues long. In germline, CDR1 is LNHDA, CDR2 SQIVND (reference sequence). The CDR3 DNA reads TGTGCCAGTAGTTCAGGGGTGCGAGGCACAGATACGCAGTATTTT. Its translation is CASSSGVRGTDTQYF.

This rearrangement joins TRBV6-5 to TRBJ1-2; TRBD1 matches 12 bases. V shed 6 bases, J shed 7 bases, and the junction held 6 bases outside the gene matches. Germline V gives CDR1 MNHEY, CDR2 SVGAGI. This CDR3 region has 14 residues. CDR3 protein: CASRGTGGLGGYTF. The CDR3 coding sequence is TGTGCCAGCAGGGGGACAGGGGGCTTGGGTGGCTACACCTTC.

This clone was detected only a few times. CDR3 bases: TGTGCCTGGAGCCCCGGGACAGCAACTAATGAAAAACTGTTTTTT. It translates to CAWSPGTATNEKLFF. The chain employs TRBV30 and TRBJ1-4; 7 bases align to TRBD1. The germline V gene has CDR1 GTSNPN and CDR2 SVGIG (reference sequence). The junction had 4 bases not matched to a gene; V was cut back by 3 bases and J by 0 bases. The CDR3 runs to 15 residues. The full variable domain, rest sourced from reference TRBV30 and TRBJ1-4, is SQTIHQWPATLVQPVGSPLSLECTVEGTSNPNLYWYRQAAGRGLQLLFYSVGIGQISSEVPQNLSASRPQDRQFILSSKKLLLSDSGFYLCAWSPGTATNEKLFFGSGTQLSVL.

This chain links TRBV9 with TRBJ1-2; D ambiguous. The germline CDR1 and CDR2 sequences are SGDLS and YYNGEE. CDR3 size: 13 residues. V gave up 4 bases and J gave up 6 bases, with 13 bases separating them. The CDR3 reads CASSPRPLDGYTF. The CDR3 DNA sequence: TGTGCCAGCAGCCCTAGGCCCTTGGATGGCTACACCTTC.

This CDR3 reads CASSDQGSGEKLFF. The CDR3 DNA sequence: TGTGCCAGCAGTGACCAGGGTTCAGGGGAAAAACTGTTTTTT. J is TRBJ1-4 and V is TRBV6-5, with D tentatively TRBD1 (5 bases). From germline, CDR1 is MNHEY and CDR2 SVGAGI. This CDR3 comprises 14 residues. The V end was cut by 5 bases, the J end by 8 bases, with 15 bases between.

The CDR3, as DNA: TGTGCCAGCAGCTTAGAAATGGGACTAGCGAGCCCTAGCACAGATACGCAGTATTTT. Translated, it gives CASSLEMGLASPSTDTQYF. V and J are TRBV7-8 and TRBJ2-3; 10 positions agree with TRBD2. The ends lost 1 base at V and 0 bases at J; junction bases unmatched: 10. The CDR3 has 19 residues. The germline V gene encodes CDR1 SGHVS and CDR2 FQNEAQ.

Here the CDR3 reads CASSSGGPGELFF. The CDR3 DNA follows: TGTGCCAGCAGCTCCGGAGGGCCCGGGGAGCTGTTTTTT. The J gene is TRBJ2-2, the V gene TRBV7-3; D possibly corresponds to TRBD2 (6 bases). The V gene lost 4 bases and the J gene lost 6 bases, with 9 bases spanning the gap. The CDR3 runs to 13 residues. Germline-derived CDR1 and CDR2 are SGHTA and FQGTGA.

With regard to this clone: The same CDR3 also results from other DNA sequences found in this sample. The chain couples TRBV29-1 to TRBJ1-2; perhaps TRBD1 as D (6 bases). Germline V lookup: CDR1 SQVTM, CDR2 ANQGSEA. This CDR3 region has 14 residues. Trimming removed 2 bases from V and 4 bases from J, with 14 bases in between. The CDR3 sequence: CSVERPQDSYGYTF. CDR3 sequence (DNA): TGCAGCGTTGAAAGGCCCCAGGACAGCTATGGCTACACCTTC.

The chain employs TRBV11-3 and TRBJ2-3; 8 bases agree with TRBD1. The CDR3 spans 16 residues. Trimming took 5 bases from V and 4 from J; bases not matched to a gene: 11. Germline CDR1 reads SGHNT; CDR2 reads YENEEA. CDR3 nucleotide sequence: TGTGCCAGCAGCCCCGTGACAGGGGAGTTTGCAGATACGCAGTATTTT. Protein sequence: CASSPVTGEFADTQYF.

The sample holds a few counts of this clone. The V gene is TRBV7-9, the J gene TRBJ2-7, with 11 bases identical to TRBD2. V was clipped by 4 bases and J by 3 bases; unmatched bases: 2. The CDR3 spans 14 residues. From germline, CDR1 is SEHNR and CDR2 FQNEAQ (reference sequence). CDR3 sequence reads: CASSSTSGDYEQYF. The CDR3 coding sequence is TGTGCCAGCAGCTCGACTAGCGGGGACTACGAGCAGTACTTC. Complete variable domain (other parts from reference TRBV7-9 and TRBJ2-7): DTGVSQNPRHKITKRGQNVTFRCDPISEHNRLYWYRQTLGQGPEFLTYFQNEAQLEKSRLLSDRFSAERPKGSFSTLEIQRTEQGDSAMYLCASSSTSGDYEQYFGPGTRLTVT.

CDR3 amino acids: CASSWNRGVGYGYTF. Here the CDR3 DNA reads TGTGCCAGCAGCTGGAACAGGGGAGTAGGCTATGGCTACACCTTC. This sequence joins TRBV5-8 and TRBJ1-2, with 7 positions matching TRBD1. Germline CDR1 SGHTS, CDR2 YDEGEE. Germline trimming cut 3 bases from V and 4 bases from J; bases unmatched to any gene: 9. This CDR3 comprises 15 residues.

The chain recombines TRBV6-5 with TRBJ1-2; 11 bases are shared with TRBD1. CDR1 is MNHEY, CDR2 SVGAGI, per germline. The CDR3 length is 14 residues. V lost 8 bases to trimming and J lost 8 bases; unmatched junction nucleotides: 10. CDR3 in amino acids: CASGVDRGLSGYTF. CDR3 DNA: TGTGCCAGCGGAGTGGACAGGGGGCTCAGCGGCTACACCTTC.

This rearrangement joins TRBV10-3 to TRBJ2-5, with D possibly TRBD2 on 6 matching bases. This CDR3 has 16 residues. The germline V gene encodes CDR1 ENHRY and CDR2 SYGVKD. V was cut by 3 bases and J by 5 bases, with 19 bases left in between. CDR3 loop: CAISDSGPIKRETQYF. As DNA, the CDR3 is TGTGCCATCAGTGATAGCGGTCCGATCAAGAGGGAGACCCAGTACTTC.

DNA for the CDR3: TGCGCCAGCAGCTTGGGACAGGGAGATGGCTACACCTTC. As protein: CASSLGQGDGYTF. This chain links TRBV5-1 with TRBJ1-2; 7 bases match TRBD1. The CDR3 has 13 residues. After removal of 0 bases from V and 6 bases from J, the junction contained 2 bases not matched to a gene. Germline assignment: CDR1 SGHRS and CDR2 YFSETQ.

This clone was observed once. This chain uses TRBV7-9 with TRBJ2-3; tentatively, D is TRBD2 (5 bases). The length of the CDR3 is 14 residues. CDR1 and CDR2 from the germline V gene are SEHNR and FQNEAQ (reference sequence). Trimming pared 0 bases from V and 5 bases from J, leaving 9 bases between. The CDR3 loop reads CASSLAGVEDTQYF. The DNA of the CDR3 is TGTGCCAGCAGCTTAGCGGGAGTTGAAGATACGCAGTATTTT.

The chain links TRBV27 to TRBJ1-5, with 9 bases aligning to TRBD1. The V gene's germline CDR1 is MNHEY and CDR2 SMNVEV (reference sequence). J lost 4 bases, V lost 4 bases, and 11 bases had no gene match. This CDR3 comprises 17 residues. This chain's CDR3 is CASSSEGQGSWNQPQHF. CDR3 nucleotide sequence: TGTGCCAGCAGTTCAGAAGGACAGGGGAGCTGGAATCAGCCCCAGCATTTT.

In DNA form, the CDR3 reads TGTGCCAGCAGCCTTCTTATTCCGCGGGGCTACAATGAGCAGTTCTTC. It translates to CASSLLIPRGYNEQFF. The chain uses TRBV4-2 and TRBJ2-1, with D perhaps TRBD2 (6 bases). Deletions cut 4 bases from V and 3 bases from J, with 16 bases between. CDR1 is LGHNA and CDR2 is YNFKEQ in the germline V gene. CDR3 length equals 16 residues.

This chain connects TRBV11-2 to TRBJ2-5; 10 bases line up with TRBD1. J lost 5 bases, V lost 1 base, and 4 bases had no gene match. The CDR3 length is 15 residues. The V gene's germline CDR1 is SGHAT and CDR2 FQNNGV. CDR3 bases: TGTGCCAGCAGCTTAGGGGACAGGGGTTTCGAGACCCAGTACTTC. Protein: CASSLGDRGFETQYF.